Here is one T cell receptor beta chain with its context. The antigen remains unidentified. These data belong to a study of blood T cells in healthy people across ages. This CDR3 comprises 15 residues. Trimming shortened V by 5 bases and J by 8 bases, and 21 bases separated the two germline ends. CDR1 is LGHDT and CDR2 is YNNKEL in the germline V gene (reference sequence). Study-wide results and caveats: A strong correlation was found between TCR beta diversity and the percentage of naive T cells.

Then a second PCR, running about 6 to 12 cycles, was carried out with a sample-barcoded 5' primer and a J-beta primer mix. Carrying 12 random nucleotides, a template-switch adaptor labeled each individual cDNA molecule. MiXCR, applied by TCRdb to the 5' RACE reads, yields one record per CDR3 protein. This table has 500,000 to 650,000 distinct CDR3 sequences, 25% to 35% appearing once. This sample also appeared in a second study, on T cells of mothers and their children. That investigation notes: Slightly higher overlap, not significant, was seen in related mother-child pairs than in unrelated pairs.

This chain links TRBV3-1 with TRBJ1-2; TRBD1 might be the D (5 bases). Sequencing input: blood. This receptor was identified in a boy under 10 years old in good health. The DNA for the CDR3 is TGTGCCAGCAGCTACACGCCGACAGCCGCCAGGGGCTACACCTTC. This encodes CASSYTPTAARGYTF.